The 14 T cell receptor beta chains below all came from one sample that was sequenced in a study of blood T cell repertoires in COVID-19. The data were produced by immunoSEQ multiplex PCR, yet TCRdb's version contains in-frame clones alone and is incomplete. The sample includes around 180,000 clones, around 89% of them seen just once. Material: peripheral blood. The receptors were sampled from a man in his sixties with acute or convalescent COVID-19.

The chain recombines TRBV5-1 with TRBJ2-5; D uncertain. The germline V gene has CDR1 SGHRS and CDR2 YFSETQ. V dropped 0 bases and J dropped 11 bases, with 8 bases sitting between them. CDR3 size: 11 residues. This chain's CDR3 is CASSLVEIQYF. CDR3 bases: TGCGCCAGCAGCTTGGTGGAGATACAGTACTTC.

This chain connects TRBV15 to TRBJ1-5, with D hard to call. Germline V gene sequence: CDR1 LNHNV, CDR2 YYDKDF (reference sequence). The CDR3 spans 15 residues. Trimming stripped 1 base from V and 2 bases from J, with 9 bases between. Here the CDR3 reads CATSRGRLGNQPQHF. The CDR3 DNA follows: TGTGCCACCAGCAGAGGCCGGTTGGGCAATCAGCCCCAGCATTTT.

This chain's CDR3 is CASPTRRGTDSYEQYF. CDR3 coding DNA: TGTGCCAGCCCCACACGACGAGGGACAGACTCCTACGAGCAGTACTTC. This chain connects TRBV21-1 to TRBJ2-7; the table's D call, TRBD1, was not checked against the DNA. TRBV21-1 is given as a pseudogene. The CDR3 sequence is 16 residues long.

The gene calls are TRBV15 and TRBJ1-2; 9 bases are shared with TRBD1. The CDR3 has 14 amino acids. The junction had 5 bases not matched to a gene; V was cut back by 4 bases and J by 5 bases. CDR1 is LNHNV, CDR2 YYDKDF, per germline (reference sequence). CDR3 sequence: CATSMDRGLYGYTF. The CDR3 DNA follows: TGTGCCACCAGCATGGACAGGGGCCTGTATGGCTACACCTTC.

The rearrangement uses TRBV12-3 or TRBV12-4 and TRBJ1-5; D may be TRBD1 (5 bases). The V and J ends lost 3 bases and 3 bases respectively, with 6 bases between them. The CDR3 covers 13 residues. CDR3 loop: CASSLGLNQPQHF. DNA for the CDR3: TGTGCCAGCAGTTTGGGACTCAATCAGCCCCAGCATTTT.

The chain joins TRBV5-1 to TRBJ2-7, with TRBD2 matching 7 bases. The CDR3 runs to 14 residues. With 4 bases clipped from V and 2 bases from J, the junction kept 6 bases outside the gene matches. CDR1 is SGHRS, CDR2 YFSETQ, per germline. CDR3 region: CASSPGGTTYEQYV. CDR3 nucleotide sequence: TGCGCCAGCAGCCCCGGAGGGACTACCTACGAGCAGTACGTC.

The gene calls are TRBV5-6 and TRBJ2-1; TRBD2 might be the D (6 bases). Trimming took off 0 bases at V and 0 bases at J, with 16 bases between the two ends. Germline V gene sequence: CDR1 SGHDT, CDR2 YYEEEE. This CDR3 is 18 amino acids long. CDR3 bases: TGTGCCAGCAGCTTGGTTTTCGGCGGGAAAAGCTCCTACAATGAGCAGTTCTTC. As protein: CASSLVFGGKSSYNEQFF.

The J gene is TRBJ2-5, the V gene TRBV5-6; 8 bases are a match to TRBD1. The CDR3 extends over 15 amino acids. Germline lookup yields CDR1 SGHDT and CDR2 YYEEEE. The V segment lost 4 bases and the J segment 4 bases; nucleotides outside the gene matches: 9. CDR3 sequence: CASSPGAGGGETQYF. The CDR3 DNA follows: TGTGCCAGCAGCCCCGGGGCAGGGGGCGGAGAGACCCAGTACTTC.

The DNA for the CDR3 is TGCGCCAGCAGCCAAGATGGACTAGTTCGGGATACGCAGTATTTT. Protein sequence: CASSQDGLVRDTQYF. The V call is TRBV4-1, the J call TRBJ2-3; 7 nucleotides align to TRBD2. Trimming removed 0 bases from V and 6 bases from J; junction bases left unmatched: 6. The CDR3 runs 15 residues. Germline loops: CDR1 MGHRA, CDR2 YSYEKL.

This chain links TRBV6-5 with TRBJ1-6, with TRBD1 as a possible D gene (5 bases). Germline V gives CDR1 MNHEY, CDR2 SVGAGI. V was cut by 6 bases and J by 2 bases, with 11 bases left in between. CDR3 size: 15 residues. The CDR3: CASRDDSPYNSPLHF. DNA of the CDR3: TGTGCCAGCAGAGATGACAGCCCCTATAATTCACCCCTCCACTTT.

This chain connects TRBV19 to TRBJ2-3; a possible D gene is TRBD1 (5 bases). Trimming took off 4 bases at V and 4 bases at J, with 15 bases between the two ends. Looked up from germline, CDR1 is LNHDA and CDR2 is SQIVND (reference sequence). The CDR3 is 15 amino acids. The CDR3 sequence: CASSTPGLGADTQYF. CDR3 nucleotide sequence: TGTGCCAGTAGTACCCCAGGGCTAGGAGCAGATACGCAGTATTTT.

The genes are TRBV3-1 (or the pseudogene TRBV3-2) and TRBJ1-1; 10 bases match TRBD1. The CDR3 extends over 15 amino acids. V lost 4 bases to trimming and J lost 2 bases; unmatched junction nucleotides: 4. Germline V gene lookup returns CDR1 LGHDT and CDR2 YNNKEL (reference sequence). DNA of the CDR3: TGTGCCAGCAGCCCTCGACAGGGGGCAAACACTGAAGCTTTCTTT. It yields the protein CASSPRQGANTEAFF.

The chain couples TRBV7-9 to TRBJ2-7, with D possibly TRBD2 on 6 matching bases. V was shortened by 5 bases and J by 1 base, with 12 bases between the two germline ends. Germline CDR1 is SEHNR and CDR2 is FQNEAQ (reference sequence). The CDR3 is 14 residues long. The CDR3 loop reads CASSPGTGSYEQYF. The CDR3 nucleotides read TGTGCCAGCAGCCCCGGGACTGGATCCTACGAGCAGTACTTC.

This chain uses TRBV12-3 or TRBV12-4 with TRBJ1-1; no reliable D call. V lost 2 bases, J lost 2 bases, and 6 bases lay in between. The CDR3 consists of 13 residues. The CDR3 spells CASSLIDNTEAFF. For the CDR3, the DNA is TGTGCCAGCAGTTTAATAGATAACACTGAAGCTTTCTTT.